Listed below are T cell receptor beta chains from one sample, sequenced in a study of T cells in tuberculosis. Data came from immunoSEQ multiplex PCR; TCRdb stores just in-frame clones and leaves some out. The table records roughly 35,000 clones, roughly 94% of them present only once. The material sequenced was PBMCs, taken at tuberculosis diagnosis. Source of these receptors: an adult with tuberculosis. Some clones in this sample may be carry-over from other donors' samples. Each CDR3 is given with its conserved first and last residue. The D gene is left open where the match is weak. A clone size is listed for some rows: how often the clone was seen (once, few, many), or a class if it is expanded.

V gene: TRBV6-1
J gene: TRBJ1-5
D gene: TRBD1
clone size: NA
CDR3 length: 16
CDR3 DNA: TGTGCCAGCAGTGAAAGGAGAGGGGGCGGCAATCAGCCCCAGCATTTT
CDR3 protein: CASSERRGGGNQPQHF

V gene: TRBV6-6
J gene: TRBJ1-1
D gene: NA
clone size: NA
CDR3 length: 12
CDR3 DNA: TGTGCCTCGCGGAGTGTGGACACTGAAGCTTTCTTT
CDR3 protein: CASRSVDTEAFF

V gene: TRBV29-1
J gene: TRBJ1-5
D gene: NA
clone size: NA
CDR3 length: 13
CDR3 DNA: TGCAGCGTTGCGGGTATTTACGGTCAGCCCCAGCATTTT
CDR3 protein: CSVAGIYGQPQHF

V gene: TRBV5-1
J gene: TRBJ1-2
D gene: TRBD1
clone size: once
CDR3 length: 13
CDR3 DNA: TGCGCCAGCACGACAGGGGGCGACTATGGCTACACCTTC
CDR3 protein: CASTTGGDYGYTF

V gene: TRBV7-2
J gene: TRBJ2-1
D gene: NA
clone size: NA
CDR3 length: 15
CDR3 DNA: TGTGCCAGCAGCTTACAGGAAACCTCCTACAATGAGCAGTTCTTC
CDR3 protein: CASSLQETSYNEQFF

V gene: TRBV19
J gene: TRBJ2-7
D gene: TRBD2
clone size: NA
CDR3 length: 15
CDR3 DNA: TGTGCCAGTAGTATTAGCGGGGGGGACTCCTACGAGCAGTACTTC
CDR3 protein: CASSISGGDSYEQYF

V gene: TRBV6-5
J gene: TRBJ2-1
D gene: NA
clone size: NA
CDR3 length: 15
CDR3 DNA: TGTGCCAGCAGTTACTCGGGGGCCATATACAATGAGCAGTTCTTC
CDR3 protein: CASSYSGAIYNEQFF

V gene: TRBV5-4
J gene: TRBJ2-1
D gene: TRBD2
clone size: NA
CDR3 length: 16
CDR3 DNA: TGTGCCAGCAGCTCCATGGTAGCGGGGGTTAAAAATGAGCAGTTCTTC
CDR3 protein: CASSSMVAGVKNEQFF

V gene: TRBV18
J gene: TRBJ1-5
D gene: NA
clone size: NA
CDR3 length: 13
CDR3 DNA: TGTGCCAGCTCACCATTGGGGCTTCAGCCCCAGCATTTT
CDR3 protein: CASSPLGLQPQHF

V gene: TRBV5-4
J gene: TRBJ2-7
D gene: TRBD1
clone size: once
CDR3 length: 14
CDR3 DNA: TGTGCCAGCAGCTTTGGACAGGGGTCCTACGAGCAGTACTTC
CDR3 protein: CASSFGQGSYEQYF

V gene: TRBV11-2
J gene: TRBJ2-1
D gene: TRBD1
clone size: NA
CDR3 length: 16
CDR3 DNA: TGTGCCAGCAGCACCCCGACAGGGACCAGAAACAATGAGCAGTTCTTC
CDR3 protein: CASSTPTGTRNNEQFF

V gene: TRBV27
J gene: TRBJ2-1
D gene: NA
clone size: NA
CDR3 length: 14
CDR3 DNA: TGTGCCAGCAGTGCGGACAGAATCTACAATGAGCAGTTCTTC
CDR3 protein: CASSADRIYNEQFF

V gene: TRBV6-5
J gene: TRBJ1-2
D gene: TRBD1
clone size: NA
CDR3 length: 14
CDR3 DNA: TGTGCCAGCAGGCCCGACAGGGAAAGGAGTGGCTACACCTTC
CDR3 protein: CASRPDRERSGYTF

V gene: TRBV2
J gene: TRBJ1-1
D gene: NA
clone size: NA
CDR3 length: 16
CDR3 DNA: TGTGCCAGCAGTGAAGGGAGAGGGAGCTATAGGACTGAAGCTTTCTTT
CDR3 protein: CASSEGRGSYRTEAFF

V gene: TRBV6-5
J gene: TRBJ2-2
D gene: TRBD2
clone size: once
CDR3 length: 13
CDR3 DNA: TGTGCCAGCAGCCGGACTAGGTCCGGGGAGCTGTTTTTT
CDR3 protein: CASSRTRSGELFF

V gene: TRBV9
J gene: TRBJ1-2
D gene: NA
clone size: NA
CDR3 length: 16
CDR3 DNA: TGTGCCAGCAGCGTCCCCCGGGACAAGCCTAACTATGGCTACACCTTC
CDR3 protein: CASSVPRDKPNYGYTF

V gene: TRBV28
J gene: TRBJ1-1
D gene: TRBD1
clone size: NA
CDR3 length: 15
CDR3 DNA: TGTGCCAGCAGTTCGAGCCCGGGACAGGGCACTGAAGCTTTCTTT
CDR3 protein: CASSSSPGQGTEAFF

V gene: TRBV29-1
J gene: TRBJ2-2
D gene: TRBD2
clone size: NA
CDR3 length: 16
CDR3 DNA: TGCAGCGTTATACTAGCGGGGGGCGGGAACACCGGGGAGCTGTTTTTT
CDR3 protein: CSVILAGGGNTGELFF

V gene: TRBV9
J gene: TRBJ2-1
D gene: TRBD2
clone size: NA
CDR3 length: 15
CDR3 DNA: TGTGCCAGCAGCGCCCGAGGGCGGGGGGGCAATGAGCAGTTCTTC
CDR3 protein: CASSARGRGGNEQFF

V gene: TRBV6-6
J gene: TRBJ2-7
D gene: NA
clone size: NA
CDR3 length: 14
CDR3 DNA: TGTGCCAGCAGTTACCAACAGGGCACCTACGAGCAGTACTTC
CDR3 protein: CASSYQQGTYEQYF

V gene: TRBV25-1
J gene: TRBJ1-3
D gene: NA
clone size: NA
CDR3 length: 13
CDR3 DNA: TGTGCCAGCAGTGACGATGAGCGAAACACCATATATTTT
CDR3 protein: CASSDDERNTIYF

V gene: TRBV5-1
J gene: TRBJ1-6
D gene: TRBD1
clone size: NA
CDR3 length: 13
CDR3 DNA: TGCGCCAGCACCTCAGGGGGTAATTCACCCCTCCACTTT
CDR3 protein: CASTSGGNSPLHF

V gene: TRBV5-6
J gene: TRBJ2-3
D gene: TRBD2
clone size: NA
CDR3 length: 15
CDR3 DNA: TGTGCCAGCAGCCACGGGACTAGCGGCACAGATACGCAGTATTTT
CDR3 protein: CASSHGTSGTDTQYF

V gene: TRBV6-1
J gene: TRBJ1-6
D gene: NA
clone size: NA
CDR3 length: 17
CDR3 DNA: TGTGCCAGCAGTGAGGTATTCGGGGACATAGTTAATTCACCCCTCCACTTT
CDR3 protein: CASSEVFGDIVNSPLHF

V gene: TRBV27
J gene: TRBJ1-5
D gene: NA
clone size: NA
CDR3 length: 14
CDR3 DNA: TGTGCCAGCAGTTTACTAGGGGACAATCAGCCCCAGCATTTT
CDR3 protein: CASSLLGDNQPQHF

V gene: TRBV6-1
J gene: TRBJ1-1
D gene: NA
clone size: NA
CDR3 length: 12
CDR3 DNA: TGTGCCAGCAGCCGGTTGCGCACTGAAGCTTTCTTT
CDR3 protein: CASSRLRTEAFF

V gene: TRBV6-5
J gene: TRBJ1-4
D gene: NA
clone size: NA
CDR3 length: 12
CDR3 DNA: TGTGCCAGCAGTTACGCGGGGGGTAAACTGTTTTTT
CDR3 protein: CASSYAGGKLFF

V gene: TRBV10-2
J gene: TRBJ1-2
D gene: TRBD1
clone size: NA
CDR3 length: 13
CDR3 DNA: TGCGCCAGCAGCGAACAGGGGAGCTATGGCTACACCTTC
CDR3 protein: CASSEQGSYGYTF

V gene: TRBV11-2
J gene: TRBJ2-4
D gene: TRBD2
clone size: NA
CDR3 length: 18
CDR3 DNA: TGTGCCAGCAGGATGACTAGCGGGGTGGTTGGAGCCAAAAACATTCAGTACTTC
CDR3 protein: CASRMTSGVVGAKNIQYF

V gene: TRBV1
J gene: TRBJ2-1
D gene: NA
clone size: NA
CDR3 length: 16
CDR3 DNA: TGCACCAGCAGCCAAGAGGACAGGTGCGAGTACAATGAGCAGTTCTTC
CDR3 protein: CTSSQEDRCEYNEQFF

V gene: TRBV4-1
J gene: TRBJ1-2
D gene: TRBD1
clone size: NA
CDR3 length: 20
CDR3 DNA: TGCGCCAGCAGCCAAGGGACCGGAAGTCTCAGGGGGCGAGTAAGCTCTGGCTACACCTTC
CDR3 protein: CASSQGTGSLRGRVSSGYTF

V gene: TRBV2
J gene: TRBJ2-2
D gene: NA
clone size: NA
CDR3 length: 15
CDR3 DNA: TGTGCCAGCAGTGCAGCCCCCTCGAACACCGGGGAGCTGTTTTTT
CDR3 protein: CASSAAPSNTGELFF